The 7 T cell receptor beta chains below all came from one sample that was sequenced in a study of cytomegalovirus exposure and HLA in healthy donors (TCRdb year 2017). To prepare the library, the immunoSEQ multiplex PCR assay was applied. The multiplex PCR relied on a mix of 60 forward primers for TCR Vbeta segments and 13 reverse primers for TCR Jbeta segments. The clones in this table, taken by TCRdb from immuneACCESS, are in-frame only. Not every clone is retained; where verified, under half of the shortfall comes from an unresolved V gene, and the cause of the rest is unknown. For this sample the table gives approximately 130,000 clones, of which over 70% were detected only once. The biggest ten clones account for over 1.3% of the sample. The sequenced sample was PBMCs. The receptors were sampled from a woman between 35 and 50 years old in good health and CMV-seronegative.

This clone was recorded once. V gene TRBV9 combines with J gene TRBJ2-7, with TRBD1 matching over 7 bases. Per the germline V gene, CDR1 is SGDLS and CDR2 is YYNGEE. The V segment lost 1 base and the J segment 2 bases; nucleotides outside the gene matches: 9. The CDR3 runs to 16 residues. CDR3 region: CASSVSPDRETYEQYF. As DNA, the CDR3 is TGTGCCAGCAGCGTAAGCCCCGACAGGGAGACCTACGAGCAGTACTTC.

The chain joins TRBV6-5 to TRBJ1-2; 11 bases line up with TRBD1. Germline values: CDR1 MNHEY, CDR2 SVGAGI. The CDR3 length is 13 residues. The junction had 5 bases not matched to a gene; V was cut back by 7 bases and J by 7 bases. The CDR3 DNA sequence: TGTGCCAGCAACCGGGACAGGGGGGGTGGCTACACCTTC. It specifies CASNRDRGGGYTF.

This clone was counted a few times. This chain uses TRBV5-1 with TRBJ2-1, with D tentatively TRBD2 (6 bases). This CDR3 region has 13 residues. Trimming cost V 6 bases and J 5 bases, with 12 bases left between them. Germline V gives CDR1 SGHRS, CDR2 YFSETQ. The CDR3 loop is CASTKSGDNEQFF. In nucleotides, the CDR3 is TGCGCCAGCACCAAATCGGGGGACAATGAGCAGTTCTTC.

The chain joins TRBV14 to TRBJ2-1; 9 bases align to TRBD2. The germline CDR1 and CDR2 sequences are SGHDN and FVKESK. The CDR3 has 15 residues. After removal of 3 bases from V and 3 bases from J, the junction contained 3 bases not matched to a gene. The CDR3, as DNA: TGTGCCAGCAGCCATCAAGCGGGGGGCTACAATGAGCAGTTCTTC. Protein sequence: CASSHQAGGYNEQFF.

The J gene is TRBJ2-5, the V gene TRBV7-9; 10 bases are a match to TRBD1. V was clipped by 6 bases and J by 2 bases; unmatched bases: 9. Germline V CDR1 and CDR2: SEHNR, FQNEAQ (reference sequence). The CDR3 runs 16 residues. This CDR3 is CASSSTGQGIQETQYF. The CDR3 coding sequence is TGTGCCAGCAGTTCTACGGGACAGGGGATACAAGAGACCCAGTACTTC.

The chain links TRBV15 to TRBJ2-1; 7 bases are a match to TRBD2. Trimming cost V 6 bases and J 2 bases; bases outside gene matches: 7. The germline CDR1 and CDR2 sequences are LNHNV and YYDKDF (reference sequence). CDR3 length equals 15 residues. CDR3 in DNA: TGTGCCACCAGGGAGGGAGCGGGGCCCTACAATGAGCAGTTCTTC. This encodes CATREGAGPYNEQFF.

This clone was recorded a few times. The genes are TRBV27 and TRBJ1-2; TRBD1 matches 9 bases. Trimming at V came to 4 bases and at J to 4 bases, leaving 7 bases not matched to a gene. From germline, CDR1 is MNHEY and CDR2 SMNVEV (reference sequence). CDR3 length equals 15 residues. This chain's CDR3 is CASSSRDRASYGYTF. CDR3 DNA sequence: TGTGCCAGCAGTTCAAGGGACAGGGCTTCCTATGGCTACACCTTC.